This TCR beta chain was identified in a study of blood T cells in healthy people across ages. Germline V gene lookup returns CDR1 SGHTA and CDR2 FQGNSA. V dropped 2 bases and J dropped 4 bases, with 9 bases sitting between them. CDR3 length: 13 amino acids. As for this clonotype: What it binds is not known.

Using a J-beta primer mix together with a sample-barcoded 5' primer, a second PCR was run for roughly 6 to 12 cycles. TCRdb used MiXCR to reprocess the 5' RACE reads, holding one entry per CDR3 protein. This sample carries 500,000 to 700,000 distinct CDR3 sequences, about 30% of them seen once, and the ten largest clones take roughly 14%. Overall study findings and caveats: Naive T cell percentage and TCR beta diversity correlated strongly. Shifts in expanded clonotypes may have been confounded by donor CMV status, which was unknown.

This TCR was recovered from a woman of 80 years or more in good health. The sample comprised blood. The gene calls are TRBV7-2 and TRBJ2-7; D gene unclear. As DNA, the CDR3 is TGTGCCAGCAGCTTAACCGACGGGTACGAGCAGTACTTC. As protein: CASSLTDGYEQYF.